This T cell receptor beta chain came from a study of cytomegalovirus exposure and HLA in healthy donors. Study-wide findings and caveats: Being productive about 90% or about 30% of the time was typical of most TCR beta V segments in an earlier analysis. Listed as cytomegalovirus-associated were 150 or so TCR beta chains. In all likelihood, a cluster of highly shared sequence variants was a sequencing artifact.

Notes on this clone: What it binds is unknown.

V was cut by 2 bases and J by 9 bases, with 8 bases left in between. The CDR3 loop spans 13 amino acids. The germline V gene encodes CDR1 MNHNS and CDR2 SASEGT. All donors participated as healthy donors of bone marrow. Primers included in the PCR were 60 Vbeta and 13 Jbeta primers. This table comes from immunoSEQ multiplex PCR, and its TCRdb copy is limited to in-frame clones, with some not included. The data contain over 200,000 clones, 78% of them singletons. The chain couples TRBV6-1 to TRBJ1-6; D is unclear. The receptor comes from a male donor in good health and CMV-seronegative. The specimen was PBMCs. The CDR3 here is CASSERAGSPLHF. The CDR3 DNA sequence: TGTGCCAGCAGTGAACGCGCGGGTTCACCCCTCCACTTT.